A selection of T cell receptor beta chains follows, all from one sample in a study of blood T cell repertoires in COVID-19. Repertoires were generated with immunoSEQ multiplex PCR, while TCRdb's copy carries only in-frame clones and drops some. This sample yields some 350,000 clones, of which less than 90% are seen a single time; 2.5% to 3% belongs to the top ten. Sequenced material: PBMCs or T cells enriched from blood (not recorded which). The receptors originated from a woman in her twenties or thirties who had recovered from COVID-19. Each CDR3 is given with its conserved first and last residue. The D gene is left open where the match is weak. Clone size appears in some rows only: once, few, many, or a class for an expanded clone.

D: TRBD1
J: TRBJ2-5
size: few
V: TRBV3-1/TRBV3-2
DNA: TGTGCCAGCAGCCAAGATTCAGCGGGACAGGGTTGGGAGACCCAGTACTTC
CDR3: CASSQDSAGQGWETQYF

D: TRBD1
J: TRBJ1-4
size: .
V: TRBV4-1
DNA: TGCGCCAGCAGCCGCCTTCGGACAGGGTACGAAAAACTGTTTTTT
CDR3: CASSRLRTGYEKLFF

D: TRBD2
J: TRBJ2-7
size: .
V: TRBV12-5
DNA: TGTGCTAGTGGGGGAGGTCTAGCGGGGGTTTACGAGCAGTACTTC
CDR3: CASGGGLAGVYEQYF

D: .
J: TRBJ2-1
size: .
V: TRBV19
DNA: TGTGCCACCGCGAAGAGCGGGTTCGGCAATGAGCAGTTCTTC
CDR3: CATAKSGFGNEQFF

D: .
J: TRBJ2-1
size: .
V: TRBV10-3
DNA: TGTGCCATCAGTGAGCGTGGCGGGGGCCTTTCCTACAATGAGCAGTTCTTC
CDR3: CAISERGGGLSYNEQFF

D: TRBD2
J: TRBJ2-2
size: .
V: TRBV5-6
DNA: TGTGCCAGCAGCTTCACTAGCGGGGGGGACACCGGGGAGCTGTTTTTT
CDR3: CASSFTSGGDTGELFF

D: TRBD2
J: TRBJ2-7
size: .
V: TRBV18
DNA: TGTGCCAGCTCCGAACTAGCGGGGGGGCCGGAGCAGTACTTC
CDR3: CASSELAGGPEQYF

D: TRBD1
J: TRBJ1-1
size: .
V: TRBV29-1
DNA: TGCAGCGTTGAGTCAGGGGGCGGTGAAGCTTTCTTT
CDR3: CSVESGGGEAFF

D: TRBD1
J: TRBJ1-1
size: .
V: TRBV5-1
DNA: TGCGCCAGCAGCTTACTAGGGGGCCTGAACACTGAAGCTTTCTTT
CDR3: CASSLLGGLNTEAFF

D: TRBD1
J: TRBJ2-2
size: .
V: TRBV5-1
DNA: TGCGCCAGCAGCTCAGGGGGCGAGGGGAACACCGGGGAGCTGTTTTTT
CDR3: CASSSGGEGNTGELFF

D: TRBD1
J: TRBJ1-1
size: .
V: TRBV2
DNA: TGTGCCAGCAGTGGGACAGGGGGCGCGGGGACTGAAGCTTTCTTT
CDR3: CASSGTGGAGTEAFF

D: .
J: TRBJ1-5
size: .
V: TRBV5-1
DNA: TGCGCCAGCAGCTTGGAGGGCCCTCCGGGGGATCAGCCCCAGCATTTT
CDR3: CASSLEGPPGDQPQHF

D: .
J: TRBJ1-4
size: .
V: TRBV28
DNA: TGTGCCAGCAGCCCAAGGGGAGGGCGAGAAAAACTGTTTTTT
CDR3: CASSPRGGREKLFF

D: .
J: TRBJ1-1
size: few
V: TRBV21-1
DNA: TGTGCCAGCATCCGGAGGGGCGGTGACACTGAAGCTTTCTTT
CDR3: CASIRRGGDTEAFF

D: TRBD1
J: TRBJ1-2
size: .
V: TRBV6-5
DNA: TGTGCCAGCAGAGCCACAGGGGGGGGTGGCTACACCTTC
CDR3: CASRATGGGGYTF

D: TRBD2
J: TRBJ2-5
size: .
V: TRBV11-2
DNA: TGTGCCAGCAGCTTAGCTGGCGGGGGAGGGGAGACCCAGTACTTC
CDR3: CASSLAGGGGETQYF

D: .
J: TRBJ1-1
size: .
V: TRBV11-1
DNA: TGTGCCAGCAGTCTTCACGGGGGCACTGAAGCTTTCTTT
CDR3: CASSLHGGTEAFF

D: .
J: TRBJ1-2
size: .
V: TRBV10-1
DNA: TGCGCCAGCAGTACCGCCCGGGACTATGGCTACACCTTC
CDR3: CASSTARDYGYTF

D: .
J: TRBJ2-2
size: .
V: TRBV9
DNA: TGTGCCAGCAGCGTAGGATCTGGACAGGGCGGGAGCACCGGGGAGCTGTTTTTT
CDR3: CASSVGSGQGGSTGELFF

D: TRBD1
J: TRBJ2-1
size: .
V: TRBV7-9
DNA: TGTGCCAGCAGGCAGGGGGAAAACAATGAGCAGTTCTTC
CDR3: CASRQGENNEQFF

D: .
J: TRBJ1-6
size: .
V: TRBV7-9
DNA: TGTGCCAGCAGCCCGACGACAGGAGTGTATAATTCACCCCTCCACTTT
CDR3: CASSPTTGVYNSPLHF

D: .
J: TRBJ1-2
size: .
V: TRBV10-3
DNA: TGTGCCATCAGTGAACTCCCCCCGGCGGATTCCTATGGCTACACCTTC
CDR3: CAISELPPADSYGYTF

D: .
J: TRBJ1-5
size: few
V: TRBV4-1
DNA: TGCGCCAGCAGCCAAGCGGCGTGGGAGGGCAATCAGCCCCAGCATTTT
CDR3: CASSQAAWEGNQPQHF

D: .
J: TRBJ1-1
size: .
V: TRBV25-1
DNA: TGTGCCAGCAGTGACAGGGGCACTGAAGCTTTCTTT
CDR3: CASSDRGTEAFF

D: TRBD2
J: TRBJ2-7
size: .
V: TRBV3-1/TRBV3-2
DNA: TGTGCCAGCAGCCAGGACCCGGGACTAGCGGGAAGAGAGCAGTACTTC
CDR3: CASSQDPGLAGREQYF

D: TRBD2
J: TRBJ2-7
size: .
V: TRBV5-4
DNA: TGTGCCAGCAGCTTCTGGGGACTAGCGGGAGAGAACGAGCAGTACTTC
CDR3: CASSFWGLAGENEQYF